The following is a T cell receptor (beta chain) sequence with its context. The authors' processing: Quantification of nucleated cells was approximated via reference gene primer amplification. TCRdb's table, derived via immunoSEQ multiplex PCR, lists solely in-frame clones and lacks some. V and J calls and clone size are given by that table; D and trimming were obtained from the DNA. In the table there are some 150,000 clones, over 75% of which are singletons. The sample is drawn from a study of blood T cell repertoires in COVID-19. Study overall: Sources were T cells, B-cell-depleted T cells, or PBMCs; the material itself was cDNA or gDNA.

CDR3 size: 15 residues. CDR1 MNHEY and CDR2 SMNVEV come from the germline V gene (reference sequence). V shed 0 bases and J shed 1 base, with 10 bases lying between them. Living in under 30 US areas, the participants were between about 18 and 100 years of age. Participants' own reports of clinical history determined their cohort assignment. Sequencing input: PBMCs or T cells enriched from blood (not recorded which). The clonotype originates from a woman in her twenties or thirties with acute COVID-19. The gene calls are TRBV27 and TRBJ2-7; D possibly corresponds to TRBD1 (5 bases). The chain's CDR3 is CASSLSKGASYEQYF. CDR3 in DNA: TGTGCCAGCAGTTTATCGAAAGGGGCATCCTACGAGCAGTACTTC.